The entry below describes one T cell receptor (beta chain). Its target is unknown. These data are taken from a study of cytomegalovirus exposure and HLA in healthy donors. Whole-study results and caveats: Most TCR beta V segments were productive about 87% or about 30% of the time in an earlier analysis. Clonal expansion was found to be greater in HLA-associated TCR beta chains than in equally common others in a later analysis. TCR beta sequences reportedly predicted most subjects' HLA-A and HLA-B alleles accurately. The classifier was said to identify cytomegalovirus status with high specificity and sensitivity.

Germline V gene lookup returns CDR1 MNHNY and CDR2 SVGAGI (reference sequence). V shed 6 bases and J 0 bases; nucleotides not matched to a gene: 0. This CDR3 comprises 14 residues. Primers for the PCR totalled 60 Vbeta and 13 Jbeta. The repertoire was sequenced with immunoSEQ multiplex PCR; TCRdb's copy has only in-frame clones and lacks some. This sample has about 110,000 clones, with about 81% found just once. The chain uses TRBV6-6 and TRBJ1-3, with 9 bases lining up with TRBD1. The sample consisted of PBMCs. This TCR came from a male donor in good health and CMV-seropositive. The CDR3 sequence: CASRDRGSGNTIYF. The CDR3 nucleotides read TGTGCCAGCAGGGACAGGGGCTCTGGAAACACCATATATTTT.